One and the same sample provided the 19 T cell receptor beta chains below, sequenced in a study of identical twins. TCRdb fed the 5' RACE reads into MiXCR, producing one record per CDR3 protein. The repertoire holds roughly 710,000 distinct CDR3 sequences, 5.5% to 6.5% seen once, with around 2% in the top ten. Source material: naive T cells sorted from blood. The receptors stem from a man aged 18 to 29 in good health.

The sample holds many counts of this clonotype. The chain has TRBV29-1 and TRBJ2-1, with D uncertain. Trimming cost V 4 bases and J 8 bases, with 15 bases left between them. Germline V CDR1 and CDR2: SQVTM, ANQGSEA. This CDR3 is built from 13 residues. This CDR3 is CSVGGRQVDEQFF. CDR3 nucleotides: TGCAGCGTTGGTGGCCGGCAGGTTGATGAGCAGTTCTTC.

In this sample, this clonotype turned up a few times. The CDR3 loop is CASSYQGAYGYTF. The CDR3 nucleotides read TGTGCCAGCAGTTATCAGGGGGCGTATGGCTACACCTTC. The chain has TRBV6-5 and TRBJ1-2; 8 nucleotides line up with TRBD1. The CDR3 covers 13 residues. J gave up 5 bases and V 3 bases, and 2 bases lay outside the gene matches. The germline V gene has CDR1 MNHEY and CDR2 SVGAGI.

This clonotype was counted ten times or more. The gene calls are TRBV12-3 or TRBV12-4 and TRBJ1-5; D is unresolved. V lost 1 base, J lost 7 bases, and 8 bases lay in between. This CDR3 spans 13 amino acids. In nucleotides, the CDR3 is TGTGCCAGCAGTTTAGGCGGGGAACAGCCCCAGCATTTT. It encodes CASSLGGEQPQHF.

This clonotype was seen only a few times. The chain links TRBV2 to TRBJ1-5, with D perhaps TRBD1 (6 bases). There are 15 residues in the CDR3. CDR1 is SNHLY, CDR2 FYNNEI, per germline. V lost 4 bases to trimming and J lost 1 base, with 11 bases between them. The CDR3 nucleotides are TGTGCCAGCAGTGTTGGGGGGCCGAGCAATCAGCCCCAGCATTTT. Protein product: CASSVGGPSNQPQHF.

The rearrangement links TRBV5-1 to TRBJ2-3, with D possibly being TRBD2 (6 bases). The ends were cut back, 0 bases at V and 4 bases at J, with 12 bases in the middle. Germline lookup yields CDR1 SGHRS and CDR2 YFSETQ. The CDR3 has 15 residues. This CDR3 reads CASSLDVGSSDTQYF. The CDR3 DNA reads TGCGCCAGCAGCTTGGATGTCGGGAGCTCAGATACGCAGTATTTT.

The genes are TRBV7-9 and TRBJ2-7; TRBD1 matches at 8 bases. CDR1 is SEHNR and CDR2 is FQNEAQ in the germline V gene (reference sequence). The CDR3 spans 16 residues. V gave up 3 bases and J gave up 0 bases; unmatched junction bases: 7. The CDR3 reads CASSLGTGFFSYEQYF. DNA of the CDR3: TGTGCCAGCAGCTTGGGGACAGGTTTTTTCTCCTACGAGCAGTACTTC.

The CDR3 DNA reads as TGTGCCAGCAGCTTACGGGGTGGCGCTAACTACGAGCAGTACGTC. Translation gives CASSLRGGANYEQYV. This chain joins TRBV7-8 and TRBJ2-7; maybe TRBD2 (5 bases). The CDR3 has 15 residues. The germline V gene encodes CDR1 SGHVS and CDR2 FQNEAQ. The germline V and J ends were trimmed by 2 bases and 3 bases, with 14 bases remaining between them.

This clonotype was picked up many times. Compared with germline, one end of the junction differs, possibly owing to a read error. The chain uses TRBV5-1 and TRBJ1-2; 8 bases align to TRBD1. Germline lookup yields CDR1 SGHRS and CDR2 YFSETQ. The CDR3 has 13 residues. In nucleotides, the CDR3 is TGCGCCAGCAGCGATGGGGGTCTGGGACAGGCAATCTTC. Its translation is CASSDGGLGQAIF.

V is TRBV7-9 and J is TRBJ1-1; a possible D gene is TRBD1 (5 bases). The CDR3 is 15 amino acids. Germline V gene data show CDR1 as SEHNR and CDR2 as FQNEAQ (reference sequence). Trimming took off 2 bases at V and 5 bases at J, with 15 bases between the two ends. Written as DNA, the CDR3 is TGTGCCAGCAGCTTACCAACCTCAGGGCTGACTGAAGCTTTCTTT. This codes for CASSLPTSGLTEAFF.

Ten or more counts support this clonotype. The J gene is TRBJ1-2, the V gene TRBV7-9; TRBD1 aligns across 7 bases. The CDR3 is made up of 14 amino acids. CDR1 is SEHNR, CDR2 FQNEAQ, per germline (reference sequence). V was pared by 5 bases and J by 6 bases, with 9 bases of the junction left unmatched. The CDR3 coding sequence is TGTGCCAGCAGCCTACGACAGGGTAGTGATGGCTACACCTTC. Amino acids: CASSLRQGSDGYTF.

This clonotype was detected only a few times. CDR3 protein: CSARDQAQSTDTQYF. The CDR3 nucleotides read TGCAGTGCTAGAGATCAGGCACAGAGCACAGATACGCAGTATTTT. The chain employs TRBV20-1 and TRBJ2-3; D gene uncertain. This CDR3 spans 15 amino acids. Per germline, CDR1 DFQATT and CDR2 SNEGSKA (reference sequence). Trimming took off 0 bases at V and 0 bases at J, with 10 bases between the two ends.

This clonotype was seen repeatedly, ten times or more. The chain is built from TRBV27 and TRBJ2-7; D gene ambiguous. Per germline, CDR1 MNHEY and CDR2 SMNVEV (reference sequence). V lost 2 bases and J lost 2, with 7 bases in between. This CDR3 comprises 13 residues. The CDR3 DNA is TGTGCCAGCAGTTTAAAGGGTGCCTACGAGCAGTACTTC. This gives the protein CASSLKGAYEQYF.

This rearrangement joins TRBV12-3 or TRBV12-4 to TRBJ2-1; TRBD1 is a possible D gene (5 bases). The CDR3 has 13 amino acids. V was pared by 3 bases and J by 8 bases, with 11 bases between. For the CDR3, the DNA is TGTGCCAGCAGTTTTGCAGGGCCCCATGAGCAGTTCTTC. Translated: CASSFAGPHEQFF.

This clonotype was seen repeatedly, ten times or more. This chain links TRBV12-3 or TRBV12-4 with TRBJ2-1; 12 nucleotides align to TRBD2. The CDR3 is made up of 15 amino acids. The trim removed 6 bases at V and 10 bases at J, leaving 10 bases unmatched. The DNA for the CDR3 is TGTGCCAGCAGCCCGCCTAGCGGGAGGGCCGGAGAGCAGTTCTTC. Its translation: CASSPPSGRAGEQFF.

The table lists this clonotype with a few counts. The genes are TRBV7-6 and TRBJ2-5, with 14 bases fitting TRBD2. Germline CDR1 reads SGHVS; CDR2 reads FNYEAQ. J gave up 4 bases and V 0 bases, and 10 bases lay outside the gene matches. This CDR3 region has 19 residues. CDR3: CASSLAPGLAGVRAETQYF. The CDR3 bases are TGTGCCAGCAGCTTAGCCCCGGGACTAGCGGGAGTTCGGGCAGAGACCCAGTACTTC.

The CDR3 DNA reads TGTGCCAGCAGGACGGACAGCCTCTACGAGCAGTACTTC. It encodes CASRTDSLYEQYF. This sequence joins TRBV28 and TRBJ2-7; D is possibly TRBD1 (6 bases). The V gene's germline CDR1 is MDHEN and CDR2 SYDVKM. V shed 6 bases and J shed 3 bases, with 12 bases lying between them. The CDR3 runs to 13 residues.

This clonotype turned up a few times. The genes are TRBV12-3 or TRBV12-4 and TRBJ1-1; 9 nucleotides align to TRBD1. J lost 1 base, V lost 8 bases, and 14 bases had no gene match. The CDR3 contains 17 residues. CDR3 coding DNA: TGTGCCAGCTTAGGAAGGACAGGGGTCCTACCGAACACTGAAGCTTTCTTT. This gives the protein CASLGRTGVLPNTEAFF.

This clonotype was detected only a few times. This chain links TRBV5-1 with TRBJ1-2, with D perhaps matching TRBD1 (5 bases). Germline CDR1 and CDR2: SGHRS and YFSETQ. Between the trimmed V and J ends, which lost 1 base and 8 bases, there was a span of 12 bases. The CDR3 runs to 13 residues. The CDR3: CASSLSGLGGYTF. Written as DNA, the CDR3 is TGCGCCAGCAGCTTGTCAGGGCTCGGCGGCTACACCTTC. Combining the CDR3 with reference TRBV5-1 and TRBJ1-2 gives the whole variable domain KAGVTQTPRYLIKTRGQQVTLSCSPISGHRSVSWYQQTPGQGLQFLFEYFSETQRNKGNFPGRFSGRQFSNSRSEMNVSTLELGDSALYLCASSLSGLGGYTFGSGTRLTVV.

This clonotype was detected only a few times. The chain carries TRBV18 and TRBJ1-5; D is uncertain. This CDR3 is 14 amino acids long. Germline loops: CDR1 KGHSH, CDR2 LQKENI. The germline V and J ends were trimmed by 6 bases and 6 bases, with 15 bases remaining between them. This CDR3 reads CASSLSGSLQPQHF. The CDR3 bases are TGTGCCAGCTCCCTATCGGGGTCACTTCAGCCCCAGCATTTT.